This TCR beta chain was captured by sequencing in a study of T cell responses to AZD1222 COVID-19 vaccine. V was clipped by 10 bases and J by 4 bases; unmatched bases: 11. This CDR3 is 14 amino acids long. CDR1 and CDR2 from the germline V gene are LNHDA and SQIVND (reference sequence). As for this clone: Its cognate antigen is unknown.

Overall study findings and caveats: Most donors were white British, females outnumbered males, and clonal diversity was possibly underestimated. A rise in Spike-specific TCR breadth and depth followed two AZD1222 doses. AZD1222 recipients seropositive at baseline numbered only six.

Recipients boosted at about 4 weeks or about 12 weeks are pooled. The assay was immunoSEQ multiplex PCR, and TCRdb's table has in-frame clones only and misses some. Altogether 130,000 or so clones are present, 80% to 95% being singletons, with the ten largest covering approximately 4.3%. The origin of this receptor is an adult who received the AZD1222 COVID-19 vaccine. The starting material was peripheral blood, obtained 28 days after the second AZD1222 dose. The V call is TRBV19, the J call TRBJ2-7; 9 positions match TRBD1. The CDR3 here is CATKYRDRAYEQYF. DNA of the CDR3: TGTGCCACAAAATACCGGGACAGGGCATACGAGCAGTACTTC.